The next 24 T cell receptor beta chains were all read from a single sample in a study of blood T cell repertoires in COVID-19 (dated by TCRdb to 2020 to 2022). Libraries were prepared through the immunoSEQ multiplex PCR assay. As stored in TCRdb, this immuneACCESS dataset retains in-frame rearrangements with V and J assigned. A fraction of the clones does not appear; measured against another copy, unresolved V genes explain less than half of the discrepancy, and the remainder lacks a known reason. The sample table holds about 140,000 clones, of which around 80% were seen once. Jointly, the top ten make up about 3.6% of the sample. Sequenced material: peripheral blood. The origin of the receptors is a man between 60 and 75 years old with acute or convalescent COVID-19.

This clone was counted ten times or more. The J gene is TRBJ2-2, the V gene TRBV19, with a tentative D call TRBD1 (5 bases). Germline CDR1 reads LNHDA; CDR2 reads SQIVND (reference sequence). V gave up 3 bases and J gave up 3 bases, with 11 bases separating them. The CDR3 runs to 15 residues. Written as DNA, the CDR3 is TGTGCCAGTAGTATTCAGGGAACGGACACCGGGGAGCTGTTTTTT. It yields the protein CASSIQGTDTGELFF.

The chain uses TRBV30 and TRBJ2-5; D gene ambiguous. CDR3 length: 12 residues. Germline CDR1 and CDR2: GTSNPN and SVGIG (reference sequence). Trimming left V 2 bases short and J 4 bases short, with 8 bases between. The CDR3 region has the DNA TGTGCCTGGAGTAGAGGCGGAGAGACCCAGTACTTC. Protein product: CAWSRGGETQYF.

V is TRBV24-1 and J is TRBJ2-2, with a tentative D call TRBD2 (6 bases). The germline V gene has CDR1 KGHDR and CDR2 SFDVKD. The CDR3 covers 19 residues. Trimming stripped 1 base from V and 4 bases from J, with 21 bases between. In nucleotides, the CDR3 is TGTGCCACCAGTGATTTAGCCGCGGAGGGATTGGTAGGCACCGGGGAGCTGTTTTTT. Its translation is CATSDLAAEGLVGTGELFF.

The rearrangement links TRBV28 to TRBJ1-2; 8 bases align to TRBD1. V lost 5 bases to trimming and J lost 1 base; unmatched junction nucleotides: 9. CDR3 length equals 16 residues. Germline CDR1 MDHEN, CDR2 SYDVKM. This CDR3 is CASSPQGGASNYGYTF. For the CDR3, the DNA is TGTGCCAGCAGTCCACAGGGGGGGGCCAGTAACTATGGCTACACCTTC.

The chain combines TRBV7-2 with TRBJ2-7; the D gene is possibly TRBD1 (5 bases). The CDR3 consists of 15 residues. The V end was cut by 3 bases, the J end by 0 bases, with 12 bases between. The V gene's germline CDR1 is SGHTA and CDR2 FQGNSA. The CDR3 region is CASSLDGHSSYEQYF. The CDR3 nucleotides read TGTGCCAGCAGCTTGGATGGACATAGCTCCTACGAGCAGTACTTC.

Remarks on this clone: The conserved closing phenylalanine or tryptophan is absent in this CDR3, likely reflecting a read error. The limits of the CDR3 on the DNA are not certain, so only TCRdb's listed CDR3 is given. The chain uses TRBV27 and TRBJ1-6; the table names TRBD1, a call not compared with the DNA. CDR1 and CDR2 from the germline V gene are MNHEY and SMNVEV (reference sequence). The length of the CDR3 is 9 amino acids, counting both ends. CDR3 region: CARTDRQEG.

The genes are TRBV29-1 and TRBJ2-2; 7 bases agree with TRBD1. From germline, CDR1 is SQVTM and CDR2 ANQGSEA. This CDR3 has 13 amino acids. Trimming removed 4 bases from V and 4 bases from J; junction bases left unmatched: 3. The CDR3 region has the DNA TGCAGCGTTGTAAACAGGGGCACCGGGGAGCTGTTTTTT. It translates to CSVVNRGTGELFF.

The chain is built from TRBV7-3 and TRBJ2-1; perhaps TRBD2 as D (5 bases). V lost 5 bases to trimming and J lost 5 bases, with 28 bases between them. The CDR3 runs 19 residues. Germline V CDR1 and CDR2: SGHTA, FQGTGA. DNA for the CDR3: TGTGCCAGCAGCCACATCCCATCTCCGGTCGGGGAGAAAAACAATGAGCAGTTCTTC. Translating gives CASSHIPSPVGEKNNEQFF.

The chain recombines TRBV29-1 with TRBJ2-3, with D possibly matching TRBD1 (6 bases). Germline CDR1 and CDR2: SQVTM and ANQGSEA. Trimming pared 4 bases from V and 0 bases from J, leaving 8 bases between. The length of the CDR3 is 13 residues. CDR3 sequence: CSVGGRSTDTQYF. In DNA form, the CDR3 reads TGCAGCGTTGGGGGGCGTAGCACAGATACGCAGTATTTT.

This clone was counted between two and nine times. The genes are TRBV9 and TRBJ2-5, with 11 bases matching TRBD2. CDR3 size: 17 residues. CDR1 and CDR2 from the germline V gene are SGDLS and YYNGEE. V shed 0 bases and J 0 bases; nucleotides not matched to a gene: 4. The CDR3: CASSVGLAGGNQETQYF. The DNA for the CDR3 is TGTGCCAGCAGCGTAGGGCTAGCGGGAGGTAACCAAGAGACCCAGTACTTC.

This clone turned up a few times. The V and J genes are TRBV5-1 and TRBJ2-1; tentative D call: TRBD1 (5 bases). V gave up 0 bases and J gave up 4 bases, with 11 bases separating them. This CDR3 is 15 amino acids long. Germline CDR1 and CDR2: SGHRS and YFSETQ. CDR3 in amino acids: CASSLGQGKYNEQFF. The CDR3 DNA follows: TGCGCCAGCAGCTTGGGTCAGGGAAAATACAATGAGCAGTTCTTC.

The genes are TRBV19 and TRBJ2-6; 7 bases map to TRBD1. This CDR3 has 18 amino acids. Trimming at V came to 9 bases and at J to 0 bases, leaving 14 bases not matched to a gene. Germline loops: CDR1 LNHDA, CDR2 SQIVND (reference sequence). The CDR3 DNA reads as TGTGCCAGCCAGTCCCCCGGGACAGTCTTCTCTGGGGCCAACGTCCTGACTTTC. As protein: CASQSPGTVFSGANVLTF.

V is TRBV7-9 and J is TRBJ2-1; possible D gene TRBD2, 6 bases. Trimming shortened V by 3 bases and J by 4 bases, and 10 bases separated the two germline ends. CDR1 and CDR2 (germline): SEHNR, FQNEAQ (reference sequence). This CDR3 has 14 residues. The chain's CDR3 is CASSFSGGYNEQFF. The CDR3 DNA follows: TGTGCCAGCAGCTTTAGCGGAGGTTACAATGAGCAGTTCTTC. Based on the CDR3 plus reference TRBV7-9 and TRBJ2-1, the full variable domain is DTGVSQNPRHKITKRGQNVTFRCDPISEHNRLYWYRQTLGQGPEFLTYFQNEAQLEKSRLLSDRFSAERPKGSFSTLEIQRTEQGDSAMYLCASSFSGGYNEQFFGPGTRLTVL.

V is TRBV19 and J is TRBJ2-3; 7 nucleotides agree with TRBD1. Trimming took 11 bases from V and 2 from J; bases not matched to a gene: 10. CDR1 is LNHDA and CDR2 is SQIVND in the germline V gene (reference sequence). This CDR3 comprises 14 residues. CDR3 bases: TGTGCCGTAGGGCTGGGACAGCTCACAGATACGCAGTATTTT. It translates to CAVGLGQLTDTQYF. The variable domain in full, with the rest retrieved from reference TRBV19 and TRBJ2-3, is DGGITQSPKYLFRKEGQNVTLSCEQNLNHDAMYWYRQDPGQGLRLIYYSQIVNDFQKGDIAEGYSVSREKKESFPLTVTSAQKNPTAFYLCAVGLGQLTDTQYFGPGTRLTVL.

The V and J genes are TRBV2 and TRBJ2-7; 9 positions match TRBD1. The ends lost 3 bases at V and 4 bases at J; junction bases unmatched: 10. Germline V lookup: CDR1 SNHLY, CDR2 FYNNEI. The CDR3 contains 16 residues. CDR3: CASSDLVEGQGYEQYF. The CDR3 DNA reads as TGTGCCAGCAGTGATCTAGTAGAGGGACAGGGATACGAGCAGTACTTC.

The gene calls are TRBV28 and TRBJ2-3; D call uncertain. Trimming left V 7 bases short and J 5 bases short, with 13 bases between. Germline loops: CDR1 MDHEN, CDR2 SYDVKM. The CDR3 has 13 residues. The CDR3 spells CASISSARDTQYF. The CDR3 DNA is TGTGCCAGCATCTCGAGCGCAAGAGATACGCAGTATTTT.

This chain joins TRBV9 and TRBJ2-1; 9 bases are a match to TRBD2. The germline V gene has CDR1 SGDLS and CDR2 YYNGEE. This CDR3 has 15 amino acids. After removal of 2 bases from V and 6 bases from J, the junction contained 6 bases not matched to a gene. The CDR3 coding sequence is TGTGCCAGCAGCGTCCTAGCGGGAAAAGGCAATGAGCAGTTCTTC. Translating gives CASSVLAGKGNEQFF.

This chain connects TRBV5-1 to TRBJ2-5; 10 bases match TRBD2. Per the germline V gene, CDR1 is SGHRS and CDR2 is YFSETQ. V was clipped by 1 base and J by 3 bases; unmatched bases: 3. This CDR3 comprises 15 residues. The CDR3 loop reads CASSLSGRAEETQYF. CDR3 coding DNA: TGCGCCAGCAGCTTGAGCGGGAGGGCCGAAGAGACCCAGTACTTC.

In its sample, this clone was seen a few times. The chain has TRBV7-8 and TRBJ1-2; D not certain. The ends were cut back, 2 bases at V and 3 bases at J, with 16 bases in the middle. The V gene's germline CDR1 is SGHVS and CDR2 FQNEAQ. This CDR3 contains 16 residues. CDR3 nucleotide sequence: TGTGCCAGCAGCTTACCTCTTGGCAGGATAGACTATGGCTACACCTTC. This encodes CASSLPLGRIDYGYTF.

The V call is TRBV24-1, the J call TRBJ2-1; 11 bases align to TRBD2. The trim removed 3 bases at V and 13 bases at J, leaving 1 base unmatched. This CDR3 has 12 residues. The V gene's germline CDR1 is KGHDR and CDR2 SFDVKD. The CDR3 here is CATSDGTSGQFF. The CDR3 region has the DNA TGTGCCACCAGTGATGGGACTAGCGGACAGTTCTTC.

The chain is built from TRBV14 and TRBJ2-6; a weak D match, TRBD1 (6 bases). Trimming removed 11 bases from V and 2 bases from J, with 10 bases in between. This CDR3 has 13 amino acids. In germline, CDR1 is SGHDN, CDR2 FVKESK. The CDR3 nucleotides are TGTGCCTCCGCAGGGGCTGGGGCCAACGTCCTGACTTTC. As protein: CASAGAGANVLTF.

This clone has a handful of counts. The genes are TRBV7-2 and TRBJ1-6; maybe TRBD1 (6 bases). Germline V gene lookup returns CDR1 SGHTA and CDR2 FQGNSA. The CDR3 extends over 14 amino acids. V was trimmed by 4 bases and J by 7 bases, leaving 11 bases between them. In nucleotides, the CDR3 is TGTGCCAGCAGCTCGCAGGGGATCAATTCACCCCTCCACTTT. Translation gives CASSSQGINSPLHF.

CDR3 in amino acids: CASSLQSGLLNEQFF. The CDR3 coding sequence is TGTGCCAGCAGCCTCCAATCGGGACTACTTAATGAGCAGTTCTTC. V is TRBV7-8 and J is TRBJ2-1; 7 bases line up with TRBD2. From germline, CDR1 is SGHVS and CDR2 FQNEAQ. Trimming at V came to 5 bases and at J to 7 bases, leaving 11 bases not matched to a gene. The CDR3 sequence is 15 residues long. Together with reference TRBV7-8 and TRBJ2-1, the CDR3 gives the full variable domain: GAGVSQSPRYKVAKRGQDVALRCDPISGHVSLFWYQQALGQGPEFLTYFQNEAQLDKSGLPSDRFFAERPEGSVSTLKIQRTQQEDSAVYLCASSLQSGLLNEQFFGPGTRLTVL.

As for this clone: Other DNA sequences from this sample encode an identical CDR3 as well. This sequence joins TRBV11-2 and TRBJ1-2; 10 positions agree with TRBD1. The ends lost 3 bases at V and 4 bases at J; junction bases unmatched: 2. CDR1 is SGHAT, CDR2 FQNNGV, per germline. The CDR3 totals 14 residues. The CDR3 spells CASSLTGGSYGYTF. The CDR3 coding sequence is TGTGCCAGCAGCTTGACAGGGGGCAGCTATGGCTACACCTTC.